This entry lists 23 T cell receptor beta chains sequenced from one sample in a study of blood T cell repertoires in COVID-19. Method: immunoSEQ multiplex PCR; TCRdb's copy keeps in-frame clones and lacks some. The table lists some 250,000 clones, 80% to 85% of them singletons. The sample consisted of peripheral blood. The source of these receptors is a man aged 45-65 years with active or convalescent COVID-19.

The chain's CDR3 is CASSLAGGLDSTQYF. For the CDR3, the DNA is TGTGCCAGCAGCTTAGCCGGGGGGTTAGATAGTACGCAGTATTTT. The chain is built from TRBV13 and TRBJ2-3; TRBD2 agrees at 7 bases. Germline values: CDR1 PRHDT, CDR2 FYEKMQ (reference sequence). V gave up 1 base and J gave up 8 bases; unmatched junction bases: 9. The CDR3 is 15 amino acids.

This chain joins TRBV18 and TRBJ2-1, with a possible D match to TRBD1 (5 bases). V lost 2 bases, J lost 3 bases, and 14 bases lay in between. Germline assignment: CDR1 KGHSH and CDR2 LQKENI. The CDR3 consists of 16 residues. CDR3 in amino acids: CASSPGRAGNYNEQFF. In DNA form, the CDR3 reads TGTGCCAGCTCACCAGGCAGAGCAGGGAACTACAATGAGCAGTTCTTC. Looking up the rest from reference TRBV18 and TRBJ2-1 gives the full variable domain: NAGVMQNPRHLVRRRGQEARLRCSPMKGHSHVYWYRQLPEEGLKFMVYLQKENIIDESGMPKERFSAEFPKEGPSILRIQQVVRGDSAAYFCASSPGRAGNYNEQFFGPGTRLTVL.

The chain recombines TRBV4-2 with TRBJ1-2; D may be TRBD1 (5 bases). Per germline, CDR1 LGHNA and CDR2 YNFKEQ. The CDR3 consists of 19 residues. Trimming took off 0 bases at V and 2 bases at J, with 22 bases between the two ends. The CDR3 coding sequence is TGTGCCAGCAGCCAAGATCCATTGTTGGGCGGGACGACGAACTATGGCTACACCTTC. It yields the protein CASSQDPLLGGTTNYGYTF.

This chain uses TRBV2 with TRBJ2-1; 7 nucleotides agree with TRBD2. The CDR3 totals 13 residues. Per the germline V gene, CDR1 is SNHLY and CDR2 is FYNNEI. The V segment lost 5 bases and the J segment 6 bases; nucleotides outside the gene matches: 4. The CDR3 protein is CASSWGRGNEQFF. CDR3 bases: TGTGCCAGCAGTTGGGGGAGGGGCAATGAGCAGTTCTTC.

The chain recombines TRBV18 with TRBJ1-6, with TRBD1 matching over 9 bases. The V gene's germline CDR1 is KGHSH and CDR2 LQKENI. The ends lost 5 bases at V and 10 bases at J; junction bases unmatched: 9. The CDR3 sequence is 15 residues long. CDR3 coding DNA: TGTGCCAGCTCAACGACTGACAGGGGGGAATCACCCCTCCACTTT. Translating it yields CASSTTDRGESPLHF. The full variable domain, rest sourced from reference TRBV18 and TRBJ1-6, is NAGVMQNPRHLVRRRGQEARLRCSPMKGHSHVYWYRQLPEEGLKFMVYLQKENIIDESGMPKERFSAEFPKEGPSILRIQQVVRGDSAAYFCASSTTDRGESPLHFGNGTRLTVT.

The rearrangement uses TRBV30 and TRBJ2-5, with 7 bases identical to TRBD2. Germline CDR1 and CDR2: GTSNPN and SVGIG (reference sequence). The length of the CDR3 is 12 residues. After removal of 0 bases from V and 7 bases from J, the junction contained 2 bases not matched to a gene. The CDR3: CAWSVRGVTQYF. The CDR3 nucleotides are TGTGCCTGGAGTGTACGGGGGGTGACCCAGTACTTC.

V is TRBV5-5 and J is TRBJ1-2; possibly TRBD1 for D (5 bases). Germline CDR1 reads SGHKS; CDR2 reads YYEKEE (reference sequence). The CDR3 is made up of 15 amino acids. The ends were cut back, 0 bases at V and 2 bases at J, with 11 bases in the middle. The CDR3 loop reads CASSLAGGANYGYTF. In DNA, the CDR3 is TGTGCCAGCAGCTTGGCGGGAGGGGCGAACTATGGCTACACCTTC.

The chain links TRBV6-5 to TRBJ1-2; a possible D gene is TRBD1 (5 bases). Trimming shortened V by 2 bases and J by 0 bases, and 7 bases separated the two germline ends. CDR3 length: 14 residues. Germline-derived CDR1 and CDR2 are MNHEY and SVGAGI. The CDR3 reads CASSYQGSNYGYTF. In DNA form, the CDR3 reads TGTGCCAGCAGTTACCAGGGTTCTAACTATGGCTACACCTTC.

This chain connects TRBV4-1 to TRBJ2-4; 9 bases align to TRBD1. V trimming: 3 bases; J trimming: 5 bases; junction bases outside the gene matches: 2. CDR3 length equals 14 residues. The germline V gene encodes CDR1 MGHRA and CDR2 YSYEKL. The DNA for the CDR3 is TGCGCCAGCAGCCAGAGGACAGGGGAAAACATTCAGTACTTC. This translates into CASSQRTGENIQYF.

The V and J genes are TRBV7-9 and TRBJ2-3; 8 positions match TRBD1. CDR3 length: 15 residues. Per the germline V gene, CDR1 is SEHNR and CDR2 is FQNEAQ (reference sequence). The V segment lost 1 base and the J segment 2 bases; nucleotides outside the gene matches: 2. CDR3 nucleotide sequence: TGTGCCAGCAGCTTAGAGGGACAGGTCACAGATACGCAGTATTTT. Amino acid sequence: CASSLEGQVTDTQYF.

This clone appeared many times. V usage is TRBV5-1 and J usage is TRBJ1-6; D might be TRBD1 (6 bases). Germline V gives CDR1 SGHRS, CDR2 YFSETQ. V was pared by 0 bases and J by 6 bases, with 10 bases between. The CDR3 is made up of 15 amino acids. The CDR3 loop reads CASSLAGTFNSPLHF. For the CDR3, the DNA is TGCGCCAGCAGCTTGGCCGGGACATTTAATTCACCCCTCCACTTT.

The V and J genes are TRBV19 and TRBJ2-1; a possible D gene is TRBD2 (6 bases). Germline values: CDR1 LNHDA, CDR2 SQIVND (reference sequence). The CDR3 length is 13 residues. V dropped 4 bases and J dropped 10 bases, with 14 bases sitting between them. The CDR3 reads CASSTRTKGEQFF. The CDR3 DNA follows: TGTGCCAGTAGTACTCGGACTAAGGGAGAGCAGTTCTTC.

The genes are TRBV18 and TRBJ2-7; 7 nucleotides align to TRBD1. Germline CDR1 is KGHSH and CDR2 is LQKENI. The CDR3 has 12 amino acids. With V trimmed by 4 bases and J by 3 bases, 0 bases remained unmatched. CDR3 bases: TGTGCCAGCTCACGGACAGGCTACGAGCAGTACTTC. Protein sequence: CASSRTGYEQYF.

V is TRBV10-3 and J is TRBJ2-7; the match to TRBD2 covers 7 bases. This CDR3 has 14 amino acids. Unmatched junction bases numbered 9, after V lost 7 bases and J lost 3 bases. The V gene's germline CDR1 is ENHRY and CDR2 SYGVKD. The CDR3 reads CAIKTSADGYEQYF. The CDR3 nucleotides read TGTGCCATCAAAACTAGCGCGGATGGCTACGAGCAGTACTTC.

There are a few counts of this clone. The chain links TRBV27 to TRBJ2-7; D unclear. The germline gives CDR1 MNHEY, CDR2 SMNVEV (reference sequence). Trimming took off 0 bases at V and 9 bases at J, with 12 bases between the two ends. The CDR3 runs to 13 residues. Here the CDR3 DNA reads TGTGCCAGCAGTTTATCGCCGGAGTTTGGGCAGTACTTC. This gives the protein CASSLSPEFGQYF.

The rearrangement links TRBV9 to TRBJ2-1, with a weak D call TRBD2 (6 bases). The CDR3 consists of 18 residues. The V end lost 3 bases, the J end lost 8 bases, and 27 bases lay between the germline ends. Per germline, CDR1 SGDLS and CDR2 YYNGEE. CDR3 sequence (DNA): TGTGCCAGCAGCGCGACCGGGACTCCCAGGCTAGGGCGCGATGAGCAGTTCTTC. Protein: CASSATGTPRLGRDEQFF.

CDR3 DNA: TGCGCCAGCAGCCAAGACGGTCAGACTTTCAACTCCTACAATGAGCAGTTCTTC. The encoded protein is CASSQDGQTFNSYNEQFF. V usage is TRBV4-1 and J usage is TRBJ2-1; D unresolved. CDR3 length: 18 amino acids. V dropped 0 bases and J dropped 0 bases, with 15 bases sitting between them. Germline assignment: CDR1 MGHRA and CDR2 YSYEKL.

This clone occurred a few times. This chain connects TRBV29-1 to TRBJ2-2; 8 nucleotides align to TRBD2. V trimming: 7 bases; J trimming: 1 base; junction bases outside the gene matches: 2. Looked up from germline, CDR1 is SQVTM and CDR2 is ANQGSEA. The CDR3 extends over 13 amino acids. CDR3 bases: TGCAGCGCCGGGGGGGTGAACACCGGGGAGCTGTTTTTT. This gives the protein CSAGGVNTGELFF.

The CDR3 DNA follows: TGTGCCAGCTCACCACTATTGGGAACTCTACCAGGAGGTTATGGCTACACCTTC. Translated, it gives CASSPLLGTLPGGYGYTF. The chain combines TRBV18 with TRBJ1-2; D unresolved. Trimming pared 1 base from V and 5 bases from J, leaving 23 bases between. The CDR3 runs to 18 residues. CDR1 and CDR2 (germline): KGHSH, LQKENI.

This chain links TRBV28 with TRBJ1-1; D remains unclear. Deletions cut 2 bases from V and 0 bases from J, with 7 bases between. CDR3 length: 14 amino acids. Germline CDR1 MDHEN, CDR2 SYDVKM. CDR3 sequence (DNA): TGTGCCAGCAGTTTACCTAGACTGAACACTGAAGCTTTCTTT. It is translated as CASSLPRLNTEAFF.

The chain carries TRBV5-8 and TRBJ2-7, with 8 bases identical to TRBD1. The junction had 12 bases not matched to a gene; V was cut back by 9 bases and J by 4 bases. This CDR3 has 14 residues. CDR1 SGHTS and CDR2 YDEGEE come from the germline V gene. The CDR3 nucleotides are TGTGCCACCCGGACCCGCAGGGGGCAATACGAGCAGTACTTC. It encodes CATRTRRGQYEQYF.

The chain recombines TRBV5-6 with TRBJ2-7, with TRBD1 identical over 8 bases. The CDR3 extends over 15 amino acids. V shed 3 bases, J shed 3 bases, and the junction held 8 bases outside the gene matches. Germline lookup yields CDR1 SGHDT and CDR2 YYEEEE. Here the CDR3 reads CASSWTGNRRYEQYF. For the CDR3, the DNA is TGTGCCAGCAGCTGGACAGGGAATCGCCGCTACGAGCAGTACTTC.

This chain connects TRBV27 to TRBJ2-7; 9 bases are a match to TRBD1. CDR1 and CDR2 (germline): MNHEY, SMNVEV (reference sequence). This CDR3 is built from 14 residues. The junction had 6 bases not matched to a gene; V was cut back by 5 bases and J by 4 bases. The DNA of the CDR3 is TGTGCCAGCAGTGGGACAGGGAAAGGATACGAGCAGTACTTC. This encodes CASSGTGKGYEQYF.